Listed here are 29 T cell receptor beta chains from one sample, sequenced in a study of blood T cell repertoires in COVID-19. Sequenced by immunoSEQ multiplex PCR; TCRdb stores in-frame clones only, minus some. The sample records about 54,000 clones, roughly nine tenths being singletons. Sample: peripheral blood. The receptor source for this set is a woman aged 55-69 years with active or convalescent COVID-19.

In this sample, this clone turned up once. The V gene is TRBV3-1 (or the pseudogene TRBV3-2), the J gene TRBJ2-4; TRBD1 aligns across 7 bases. The CDR3 spans 14 residues. V lost 1 base to trimming and J lost 11 bases; unmatched junction nucleotides: 8. Per germline, CDR1 LGHDT and CDR2 YNNKEL (reference sequence). As DNA, the CDR3 is TGTGCCAGCAGCCAAGTTTCAGGGGGTTCTTTTCAGTACTTC. Translated, it gives CASSQVSGGSFQYF.

J is TRBJ1-2 and V is TRBV3-1 (or the pseudogene TRBV3-2); 7 bases agree with TRBD1. CDR1 LGHDT and CDR2 YNNKEL come from the germline V gene (reference sequence). This CDR3 comprises 17 residues. Trimming cost V 4 bases and J 3 bases; bases outside gene matches: 14. CDR3 coding DNA: TGTGCCAGCAGCCCTTACCAAGGACAGGCTCTCTACTATGGCTACACCTTC. It is translated as CASSPYQGQALYYGYTF.

This chain uses TRBV7-3 with TRBJ2-1; TRBD1 matches at 7 bases. Per germline, CDR1 SGHTA and CDR2 FQGTGA. This CDR3 is 16 amino acids long. J lost 0 bases, V lost 1 base, and 3 bases had no gene match. DNA of the CDR3: TGTGCCAGCAGCTTAAACCGGGACAGCTCCTACAATGAGCAGTTCTTC. Translating it yields CASSLNRDSSYNEQFF.

This sequence joins TRBV7-9 and TRBJ1-4, with D tentatively TRBD1 (5 bases). Germline values: CDR1 SEHNR, CDR2 FQNEAQ (reference sequence). The CDR3 covers 15 residues. Trimming pared 5 bases from V and 6 bases from J, leaving 16 bases between. CDR3 DNA: TGTGCCAGCAGCGTACAGTCAGGGCTTGATGAAAAACTGTTTTTT. Its translation: CASSVQSGLDEKLFF.

This clone was observed a single time. This chain joins TRBV4-1 and TRBJ1-1; no reliable D call. Deletions cut 0 bases from V and 5 bases from J, with 13 bases between. Germline lookup yields CDR1 MGHRA and CDR2 YSYEKL. The CDR3 runs 15 residues. Here the CDR3 reads CASSQDLAGWTEAFF. The CDR3 DNA sequence: TGCGCCAGCAGCCAAGACTTGGCGGGATGGACTGAAGCTTTCTTT.

The V and J genes are TRBV18 and TRBJ2-1, with D perhaps matching TRBD1 (6 bases). In germline, CDR1 is KGHSH, CDR2 LQKENI. V shed 3 bases and J shed 4 bases, with 13 bases lying between them. The CDR3 sequence is 15 residues long. This CDR3 is CASSPRDKNYNEQFF. The CDR3 DNA is TGTGCCAGCTCACCCCGGGACAAAAATTACAATGAGCAGTTCTTC.

The chain carries TRBV25-1 and TRBJ1-2; D not resolved. V was shortened by 4 bases and J by 5 bases, with 14 bases between the two germline ends. CDR1 and CDR2 (germline): MGHDK, SYGVNS. The CDR3 is 14 residues long. The CDR3 here is CASSGPPQRYGYTF. CDR3 bases: TGTGCCAGCAGTGGCCCCCCGCAGCGGTATGGCTACACCTTC.

The CDR3 DNA sequence: TGTGCCAGCAGTTACTTCGGTCTCTCCTACGAGCAGTACTTC. This encodes CASSYFGLSYEQYF. This chain uses TRBV6-6 with TRBJ2-7; D gene uncertain. Trimming removed 1 base at V and 0 bases at J, with 7 bases between. The CDR3 contains 14 residues. The germline CDR1 and CDR2 sequences are MNHNY and SVGAGI (reference sequence).

This chain joins TRBV28 and TRBJ2-1, with 9 bases lining up with TRBD1. J gave up 5 bases and V 5 bases, and 7 bases lay outside the gene matches. Germline CDR1 MDHEN, CDR2 SYDVKM. This CDR3 has 15 amino acids. The CDR3 reads CASSPRDRVNNEQFF. The CDR3 DNA is TGTGCCAGCAGTCCACGGGACAGGGTTAACAATGAGCAGTTCTTC.

The V call is TRBV28, the J call TRBJ2-3, with 9 bases that match TRBD1. V lost 2 bases and J lost 6; bases outside the gene matches: 12. This CDR3 is built from 17 residues. Germline CDR1 is MDHEN and CDR2 is SYDVKM. The CDR3 coding sequence is TGTGCCAGCAGTTTACCCCCACAGGGGGCGAGGGGTGATACGCAGTATTTT. Its protein is CASSLPPQGARGDTQYF.

This sequence joins TRBV3-1 (or the pseudogene TRBV3-2) and TRBJ2-6; possibly TRBD2 for D (5 bases). Germline assignment: CDR1 LGHDT and CDR2 YNNKEL (reference sequence). This CDR3 comprises 17 residues. The V and J ends lost 4 bases and 0 bases respectively, with 13 bases between them. The CDR3 spells CASSRAGASSGANVLTF. The CDR3 DNA reads as TGTGCCAGCAGCCGGGCGGGTGCAAGCTCTGGGGCCAACGTCCTGACTTTC.

The V and J genes are TRBV2 and TRBJ1-5; D not resolved. Germline-derived CDR1 and CDR2 are SNHLY and FYNNEI. V was shortened by 4 bases and J by 1 base, with 8 bases between the two germline ends. The CDR3 extends over 14 amino acids. CDR3 protein: CASSVAASNQPQHF. CDR3 nucleotide sequence: TGTGCCAGCAGTGTGGCAGCGAGCAATCAGCCCCAGCATTTT.

This chain links TRBV4-3 with TRBJ1-6; 7 bases match TRBD1. After removal of 1 base from V and 10 bases from J, the junction contained 1 base not matched to a gene. Germline-derived CDR1 and CDR2 are LGHNA and YSLEER. The CDR3 has 13 amino acids. CDR3 loop: CASSQVQGSPLHF. For the CDR3, the DNA is TGCGCCAGCAGCCAAGTACAGGGGTCACCCCTCCACTTT.

This clone was detected only a few times. This sequence joins TRBV18 and TRBJ1-6; D perhaps matches TRBD1 (6 bases). CDR1 and CDR2 from the germline V gene are KGHSH and LQKENI. This CDR3 is 16 amino acids long. V dropped 2 bases and J dropped 7 bases, with 15 bases sitting between them. CDR3 sequence (DNA): TGTGCCAGCTCACCAGGACAGTCGGCAGGGAATTCACCCCTCCACTTT. Translation: CASSPGQSAGNSPLHF.

This rearrangement joins TRBV28 to TRBJ2-7, with D uncertain. The CDR3 is 11 residues long. Germline values: CDR1 MDHEN, CDR2 SYDVKM. Trimming shortened V by 0 bases and J by 7 bases, and 4 bases separated the two germline ends. The CDR3 here is CASSLWSEQYF. Written as DNA, the CDR3 is TGTGCCAGCAGTTTATGGAGTGAGCAGTACTTC.

The chain has TRBV23-1 and TRBJ1-5; 7 nucleotides match TRBD1. TRBV23-1 belongs to the ORF category, with a function that is uncertain. CDR3 length: 17 residues. Trimming cost V 2 bases and J 4 bases; bases outside gene matches: 11. The CDR3 is CASSQIYRGTYNQPQHF. The CDR3 bases are TGCGCCAGCAGTCAAATTTACAGGGGAACCTATAATCAGCCCCAGCATTTT.

In DNA form, the CDR3 reads TGTGCCAGCAGTGAAGGTCGAGGTGGTTCAACTAATGAAAAACTGTTTTTT. Its protein is CASSEGRGGSTNEKLFF. The V call is TRBV25-1, the J call TRBJ1-4; no definite D call. Germline lookup yields CDR1 MGHDK and CDR2 SYGVNS. V gave up 2 bases and J gave up 0 bases, with 13 bases separating them. This CDR3 contains 17 residues.

The rearrangement joins TRBV15 to TRBJ2-1, with D possibly TRBD1 on 6 matching bases. Germline V gene data show CDR1 as LNHNV and CDR2 as YYDKDF (reference sequence). This CDR3 has 15 residues. The V and J ends lost 3 bases and 3 bases respectively, with 12 bases between them. Here the CDR3 reads CATSSYGQFYNEQFF. The CDR3 DNA reads TGTGCCACCAGCAGTTATGGACAGTTCTACAATGAGCAGTTCTTC.

This chain connects TRBV5-1 to TRBJ1-5; the match to TRBD1 covers 9 bases. This CDR3 spans 16 amino acids. Germline loops: CDR1 SGHRS, CDR2 YFSETQ. V was pared by 4 bases and J by 2 bases, with 7 bases of the junction left unmatched. CDR3 nucleotide sequence: TGCGCCAGCAGCGCGACAGGGGGAATAGGCAATCAGCCCCAGCATTTT. Translating gives CASSATGGIGNQPQHF.

The chain joins TRBV2 to TRBJ2-7, with a tentative D call TRBD1 (6 bases). Germline CDR1 is SNHLY and CDR2 is FYNNEI. The ends were cut back, 8 bases at V and 2 bases at J, with 7 bases in the middle. The CDR3 totals 11 residues. CDR3 nucleotides: TGTGCCAGCTCAGGGGCCTACGAGCAGTACTTC. Translating it yields CASSGAYEQYF.

V and J are TRBV4-1 and TRBJ1-6; maybe TRBD1 (5 bases). Per the germline V gene, CDR1 is MGHRA and CDR2 is YSYEKL. The V end lost 0 bases, the J end lost 7 bases, and 19 bases lay between the germline ends. The CDR3 spans 18 residues. The CDR3 loop is CASSQEVLDSVPNSPLHF. The CDR3 DNA sequence: TGCGCCAGCAGCCAAGAAGTGCTCGACAGTGTACCAAATTCACCCCTCCACTTT.

The chain couples TRBV6-5 to TRBJ1-5; 12 bases map to TRBD1. The ends lost 7 bases at V and 5 bases at J; junction bases unmatched: 3. CDR3 length: 14 residues. CDR1 and CDR2 (germline): MNHEY, SVGAGI. Here the CDR3 DNA reads TGTGCCAGCAAGGGACAGGGGGCTTATCAGCCCCAGCATTTT. Translating gives CASKGQGAYQPQHF.

This clone was counted a single time. The chain is built from TRBV30 and TRBJ1-5, with a possible D match to TRBD1 (5 bases). The germline gives CDR1 GTSNPN, CDR2 SVGIG (reference sequence). This CDR3 region has 15 residues. Trimming took 2 bases from V and 5 from J, leaving 16 bases between them. CDR3 in amino acids: CAWSLGTALDQPQHF. DNA of the CDR3: TGTGCCTGGAGTCTTGGGACTGCCCTAGATCAGCCCCAGCATTTT.

This clone was seen a handful of times. The chain recombines TRBV19 with TRBJ1-1; 9 bases match TRBD1. Germline V gene sequence: CDR1 LNHDA, CDR2 SQIVND (reference sequence). The junction had 7 bases not matched to a gene; V was cut back by 7 bases and J by 1 base. The CDR3 loop spans 15 amino acids. CDR3 region: CASTRDRVGNTEAFF. CDR3 nucleotides: TGTGCCAGTACTCGGGACAGGGTCGGGAACACTGAAGCTTTCTTT. Using reference TRBV19 and TRBJ1-1 for the parts outside the CDR3, the full variable domain is DGGITQSPKYLFRKEGQNVTLSCEQNLNHDAMYWYRQDPGQGLRLIYYSQIVNDFQKGDIAEGYSVSREKKESFPLTVTSAQKNPTAFYLCASTRDRVGNTEAFFGQGTRLTVV.

This chain links TRBV5-1 with TRBJ2-3, with 11 bases fitting TRBD2. This CDR3 is built from 16 residues. Germline CDR1 and CDR2: SGHRS and YFSETQ. V gave up 4 bases and J gave up 2 bases; unmatched junction bases: 6. The CDR3 region is CASSQLAGASTDTQYF. The CDR3 DNA reads TGCGCCAGCAGCCAACTAGCGGGGGCCTCCACAGATACGCAGTATTTT.

The genes are TRBV30 and TRBJ1-1; maybe TRBD1 (5 bases). The germline CDR1 and CDR2 sequences are GTSNPN and SVGIG (reference sequence). V lost 5 bases, J lost 0 bases, and 19 bases lay in between. The CDR3 consists of 16 residues. The CDR3 DNA follows: TGTGCCTGGTCCAGGGATGCCCCCTACATGAACACTGAAGCTTTCTTT. Translated: CAWSRDAPYMNTEAFF.

This clone was counted once. The chain couples TRBV5-8 to TRBJ2-7, with D perhaps matching TRBD1 (5 bases). CDR3 length: 13 amino acids. Trimming cost V 4 bases and J 0 bases, with 8 bases left between them. Germline V gene sequence: CDR1 SGHTS, CDR2 YDEGEE. CDR3 DNA: TGTGCCAGCAGCCCAGGACACTCCTACGAGCAGTACTTC. Amino acids: CASSPGHSYEQYF. The whole variable domain, remainder taken from reference TRBV5-8 and TRBJ2-7, is EAGVTQSPTHLIKTRGQQATLRCSPISGHTSVYWYQQALGLGLQFLLWYDEGEERNRGNFPPRFSGRQFPNYSSELNVNALELEDSALYLCASSPGHSYEQYFGPGTRLTVT.

V gene TRBV7-9 combines with J gene TRBJ2-3; TRBD1 aligns across 7 bases. The CDR3 has 14 residues. V lost 4 bases and J lost 2; bases outside the gene matches: 3. CDR1 SEHNR and CDR2 FQNEAQ come from the germline V gene (reference sequence). The CDR3 protein is CASSSTGFTDTQYF. The CDR3, as DNA: TGTGCCAGCAGCTCGACAGGGTTCACAGATACGCAGTATTTT.

The chain links TRBV29-1 to TRBJ2-7, with D perhaps TRBD1 (5 bases). Germline V gene lookup returns CDR1 SQVTM and CDR2 ANQGSEA. The CDR3 has 12 residues. With 7 bases removed from V and 5 bases from J, the gap between germline ends came to 15 bases. CDR3 residues: CSAGDLGHEQYF. The CDR3 coding sequence is TGCAGCGCGGGCGACCTGGGGCACGAGCAGTACTTC.